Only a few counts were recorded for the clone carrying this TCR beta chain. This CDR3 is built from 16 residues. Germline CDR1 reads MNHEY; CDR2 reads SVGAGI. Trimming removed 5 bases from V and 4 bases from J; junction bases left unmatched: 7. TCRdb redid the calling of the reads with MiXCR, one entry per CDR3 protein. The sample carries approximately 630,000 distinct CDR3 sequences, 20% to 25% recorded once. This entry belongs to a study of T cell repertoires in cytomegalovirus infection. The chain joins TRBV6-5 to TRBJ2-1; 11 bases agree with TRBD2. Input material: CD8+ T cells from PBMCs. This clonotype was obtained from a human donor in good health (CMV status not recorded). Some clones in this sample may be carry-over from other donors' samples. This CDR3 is CASSPFSGGAYNEQFF. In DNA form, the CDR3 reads TGTGCCAGCAGTCCCTTTAGCGGGGGGGCTTACAATGAGCAGTTCTTC.